This TCR beta chain stems from a study of T-cell reconstitution after alpha-beta-depleted transplantation in children. Preparation of the TCRbeta library involved a method that used unique molecular identifiers. TCRdb re-called the PCR reads with MiXCR, one entry per CDR3 protein. Of about 230,000 distinct CDR3 sequences listed, approximately 9.8% were seen once; the top ten hold approximately 5%. This clonotype was observed a handful of times. The V end lost 1 base, the J end lost 4 bases, and 11 bases lay between the germline ends. The CDR3 has 15 amino acids. This specimen consisted of PBMCs from the stem cell graft donor, obtained from the stem cell graft. The chain is built from TRBV12-3 or TRBV12-4 and TRBJ1-5; D is unresolved. The origin of this receptor is a human donor who donated a stem cell graft to a child with SCID. The CDR3 spells CASSLDGRTNQPQHF. The CDR3 region has the DNA TGTGCCAGCAGTTTAGACGGACGGACTAATCAGCCCCAGCATTTT.